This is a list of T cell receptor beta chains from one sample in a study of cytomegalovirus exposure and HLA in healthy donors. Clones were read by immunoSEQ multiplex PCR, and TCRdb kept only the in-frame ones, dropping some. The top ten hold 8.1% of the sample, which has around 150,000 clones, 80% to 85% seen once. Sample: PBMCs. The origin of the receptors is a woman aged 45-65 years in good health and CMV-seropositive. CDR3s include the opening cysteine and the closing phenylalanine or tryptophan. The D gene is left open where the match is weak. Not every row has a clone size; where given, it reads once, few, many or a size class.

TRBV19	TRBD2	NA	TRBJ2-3	TGTGCCAGTAGACTCGGGTCGGGACTAGCGGGAGGCACGCAGTATTTT	CASRLGSGLAGGTQYF
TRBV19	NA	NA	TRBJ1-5	TGTGCCAGTGTGAAGGGGACAAATAGCAATCAGCCCCAGCATTTT	CASVKGTNSNQPQHF
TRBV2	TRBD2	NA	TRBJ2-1	TGTGCCAGCAGTGCAACTAGCGGGGGGGCGAATGAGCAGTTCTTC	CASSATSGGANEQFF
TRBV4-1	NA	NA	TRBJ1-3	TGCGCCAGCAGCCAAGACCACTCTGGAAACACCATATATTTT	CASSQDHSGNTIYF
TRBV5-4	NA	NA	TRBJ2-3	TGTGCCAGCAGCTTGGGCTTGGGGGGGGGCAGCACAGATACGCAGTATTTT	CASSLGLGGGSTDTQYF
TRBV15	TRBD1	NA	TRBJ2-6	TGTGCCACCAGCAAGGGACAGGGGACCTCTGGGGCCAACGTCCTGACTTTC	CATSKGQGTSGANVLTF
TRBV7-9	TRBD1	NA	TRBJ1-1	TGTGCCAGCAGCAACTACAGGGGGCCCTTAAACACTGAAGCTTTCTTT	CASSNYRGPLNTEAFF
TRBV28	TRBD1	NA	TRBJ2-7	TGTGCCAGCAGCACCCCTTCGGGACAGACCTACGAGCAGTACTTC	CASSTPSGQTYEQYF
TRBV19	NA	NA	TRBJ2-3	TGTGCCAGTAGTATAATACAGGGTAGCCCAGATACGCAGTATTTT	CASSIIQGSPDTQYF
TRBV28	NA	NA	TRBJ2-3	TGTGCCAGCAGTTTTTACAGGGCAAATACGCAGTATTTT	CASSFYRANTQYF
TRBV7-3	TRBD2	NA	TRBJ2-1	TGTGCCAGCAGCTCCTCTAGCGGGCTATACAATGAGCAGTTCTTC	CASSSSSGLYNEQFF
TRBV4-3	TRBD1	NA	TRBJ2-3	TGCGCCAGCAGCCACGACCTGACCCGGGACAGGAGCACAGATACGCAGTATTTT	CASSHDLTRDRSTDTQYF
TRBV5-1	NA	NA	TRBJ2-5	TGCGCCAGCAGCTCAGGGGATAGGTACCAAGAGACCCAGTACTTC	CASSSGDRYQETQYF
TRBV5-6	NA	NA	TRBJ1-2	TGTGCCAGCACCTCCGGGACAACCTATGGCTACACCTTC	CASTSGTTYGYTF
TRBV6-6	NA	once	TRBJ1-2	TGTGCCAGCAGTCCCGACCGCTCCAGGGGCTACACCTTC	CASSPDRSRGYTF
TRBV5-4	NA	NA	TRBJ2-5	TGTGCCAGCAGCTTAGCGGGTCCCCTAGTAAAGACCCAGTACTTC	CASSLAGPLVKTQYF
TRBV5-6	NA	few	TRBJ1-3	TGTGCCAGCAGCTCTGACAGTCTCCCTGGAAACACCATATATTTT	CASSSDSLPGNTIYF
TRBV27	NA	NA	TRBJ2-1	TGTGCCAGCAGTTCCGGGGGGCCGGCTGAGCAGTTCTTC	CASSSGGPAEQFF
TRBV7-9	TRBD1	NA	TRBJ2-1	TGTGCCAGCAGCCACCGGGACAGGGAAAGTGGTGAGCAGTTCTTC	CASSHRDRESGEQFF
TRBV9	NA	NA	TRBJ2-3	TGTGCCAGCAGCGACCCCAGGGCTGCTGCTAGCACAGATACGCAGTATTTT	CASSDPRAAASTDTQYF
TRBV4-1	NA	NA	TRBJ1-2	TGCGCCAGCAGCCAAGACCAAGAGAGTCGCGGACGGGAGAACTATGGCTACACCTTC	CASSQDQESRGRENYGYTF